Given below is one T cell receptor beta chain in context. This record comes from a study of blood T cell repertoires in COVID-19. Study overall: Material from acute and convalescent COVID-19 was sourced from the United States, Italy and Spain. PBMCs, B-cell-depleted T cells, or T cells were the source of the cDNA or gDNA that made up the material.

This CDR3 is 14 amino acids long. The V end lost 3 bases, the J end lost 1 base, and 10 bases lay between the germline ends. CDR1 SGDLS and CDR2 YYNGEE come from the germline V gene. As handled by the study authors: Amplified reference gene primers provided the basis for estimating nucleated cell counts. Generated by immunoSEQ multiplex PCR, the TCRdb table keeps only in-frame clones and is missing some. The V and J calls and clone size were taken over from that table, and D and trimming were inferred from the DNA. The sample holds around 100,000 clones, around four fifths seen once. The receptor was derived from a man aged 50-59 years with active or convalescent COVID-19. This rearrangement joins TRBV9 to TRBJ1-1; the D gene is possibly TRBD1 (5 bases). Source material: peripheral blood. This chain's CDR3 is CASSANDRNTEAFF. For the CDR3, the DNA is TGTGCCAGCAGCGCCAACGACAGGAACACTGAAGCTTTCTTT.